This TCR beta chain stems from a study of lymphopenia after photon versus proton radiotherapy. The CDR3 runs 13 residues. V lost 6 bases to trimming and J lost 6 bases, with 12 bases between them. From germline, CDR1 is MNHEY and CDR2 SMNVEV (reference sequence). Generated by immunoSEQ multiplex PCR, the TCRdb table keeps only in-frame clones and is missing some. The sample lists approximately 150,000 clones, about 88% occurring once. On this clone itself: The antigen remains unidentified.

Study findings and constraints: Relative stability marked proton patients; photon patients lost diversity and naive cells. Post-nadir TCR diversity decline inversely tracked overall survival among those who died. Survival link was tested only in deceased patients; proton benefit remains a possibility.

This chain joins TRBV27 and TRBJ2-1; D gene ambiguous. The source was peripheral blood, collected from a patient treated with photon-based radiotherapy. The TCR comes from a middle-aged man with gastric cancer. The CDR3, as DNA: TGTGCCAGCAGAGACTCCCTCTCCAATGAGCAGTTCTTC. Its translation is CASRDSLSNEQFF.